This TCR beta chain originates from a study of T cell clonotyping in hematopoietic cell transplantation. Study-wide results and limits: Without cell sorting, CD4 versus CD8 contributions remain unresolved. Higher Inverse Simpson Index values in graft donor and pretransplant recipient predicted broader posttransplant TCR diversity. At the given depth, recipient repertoires were over 97% de novo clonotypes.

This clone was found once. Antigen specificity is unknown. Only in-frame clones appear in the TCRdb table, and some are missing; sequencing was by immunoSEQ multiplex PCR. The sample contains over 35,000 clones, over 70% of which appear only once. This CDR3 is built from 17 residues. V dropped 3 bases and J dropped 1; count of bases not matched to a gene: 8. Germline values: CDR1 SGHAT, CDR2 FQNNGV. This chain links TRBV11-2 with TRBJ2-3; 9 bases line up with TRBD2. This clonotype was obtained from a middle-aged woman in good health. Some clones in this sample may be carry-over from other donors' samples. The sample was peripheral blood mononuclear cells. CDR3 loop: CASSFRGSGSGTDTQYF. DNA of the CDR3: TGTGCCAGCAGCTTCCGCGGTAGCGGGAGTGGCACAGATACGCAGTATTTT. Full variable domain (rest looked up from reference TRBV11-2 and TRBJ2-3): EAGVAQSPRYKIIEKRQSVAFWCNPISGHATLYWYQQILGQGPKLLIQFQNNGVVDDSQLPKDRFSAERLKGVDSTLKIQPAKLEDSAVYLCASSFRGSGSGTDTQYFGPGTRLTVL.